This T cell receptor (beta chain) was recorded in a study of cytomegalovirus exposure and HLA in healthy donors (dated by TCRdb to about 2017). Describing the broader study: According to a later analysis, one platform produced both the 120 validation repertoires and the 620 or so repertoires of the first cohort. The study aimed to test whether cataloging public T cell receptors could reveal signatures of past pathogen exposure. A separate validation cohort of over a hundred different subjects was used in addition to the roughly 700-subject first cohort. High-throughput TCR immunosequencing, statistical association of individual TCRs with disease status, and machine learning were combined to predict cytomegalovirus infection status. General findings and caveats noted by the study authors: The classifier was reported to diagnose cytomegalovirus status with high specificity and sensitivity in both the original cohort and the validation cohort. The authors suggested that the approach could potentially be generalized to other disease states and immunological phenotypes. In vitro tests confirmed that a few of the cytomegalovirus-associated TCR beta chains recognize cytomegalovirus antigens. The study listed approximately 150 TCR beta chains as associated with cytomegalovirus. While some public TCRs were present in many individuals, most TCR sequences turned up only very rarely across donors. Of the cluster scores, 85% to 95% were above 0 in a later analysis, which found that TCRs clustered in the first cohort also tended to co-occur in the 120 or so validation repertoires. The validation cohort had no HLA typing available for a later analysis, so co-occurrence within that cohort was assessed over all 110 or so repertoires.

The donors belonged to the validation cohort of under 150 subjects, which was separate from the roughly 680-subject first cohort. Receptor libraries were prepared by the immunoSEQ multiplex PCR assay. The authors' analysis ran thus. A statistical classification framework was built for diagnosing cytomegalovirus status from the catalog of TCR beta chain sequences. TCRdb obtained this table from immuneACCESS and retained in-frame rearrangements with V and J assigned. These tables miss some clones; where compared with another copy, unresolved V genes account for less than half of the shortfall, and the remainder is unexplained. V and J calls and clone size are as listed in that table; D and trimming were resolved from the DNA. Across this sample there are around 300,000 clones, with around 90% seen only once. Around 0.88% of the sample is in the top ten clones. Details on this clone: Its antigen remains undetermined. The record has no base qualities; no much larger clone is one base away.

The sequence came from a man younger than 40 in good health and CMV-seronegative. Sequencing was performed on PBMCs.

This receptor carries the CDR3 CASSARGLGEKLFF. The nucleotide sequence reads as follows: TGTGCCAGCAGTGCCCGGGGACTGGGTGAAAAACTGTTTTTT. The sequence joins TRBV6-1 to TRBJ1-4; matching of 5 bases hints at TRBD1 as the D gene. The V and J ends are trimmed by 4 bases and 7 bases, leaving 13 bases between them. The CDR3 contains 14 residues, cysteine and phenylalanine counted. Only the CDR3 region is kept as DNA, spanning 42 bases read in frame from base 1. CDR1 and CDR2 are read off the germline V gene as MNHNS and SASEGT.